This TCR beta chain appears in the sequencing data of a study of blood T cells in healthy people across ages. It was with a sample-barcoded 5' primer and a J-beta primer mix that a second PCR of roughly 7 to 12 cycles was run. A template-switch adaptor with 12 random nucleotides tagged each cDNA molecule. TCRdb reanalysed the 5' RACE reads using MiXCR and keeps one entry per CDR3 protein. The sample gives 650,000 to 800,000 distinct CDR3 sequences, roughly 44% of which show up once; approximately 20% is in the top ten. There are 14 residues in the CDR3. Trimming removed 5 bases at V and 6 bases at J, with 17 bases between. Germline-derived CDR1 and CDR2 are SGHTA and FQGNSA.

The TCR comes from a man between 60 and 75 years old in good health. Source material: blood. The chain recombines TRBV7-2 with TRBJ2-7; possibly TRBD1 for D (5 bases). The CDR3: CASSVQTASREQYF. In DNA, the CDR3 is TGTGCCAGCAGCGTACAGACAGCCTCCCGCGAGCAGTACTTC.